This TCR beta chain was observed in a study of PD-L1 blockade in urothelial cancer. Study in general: The authors examined blood 3 weeks (second dose) and 6 weeks after treatment start. Median blood clonality was around 0.086, with some 89,000 unique TCRs.

Study results and caveats: Below-median TCR clonality that was measured in pretreatment blood predicted better survival.

Time point in this sample: pretreatment peripheral blood. Clones were sequenced by immunoSEQ multiplex PCR, and TCRdb holds only the in-frame ones, with some missing. Here the sample spans under 60,000 clones, around 84% being singletons. The CDR3 is 12 amino acids. Germline assignment: CDR1 SGHDT and CDR2 YYEEEE. V was pared by 4 bases and J by 10 bases, with 14 bases between. Remarks on this clone: What it recognizes is unknown.

The TCR was taken from a man between 70 and 80 years old with urothelial cancer. Sequenced material: PBMCs, taken around atezolizumab (anti-PD-L1) treatment. The J gene is TRBJ1-1, the V gene TRBV5-6; D remains unclear. CDR3 sequence: CASSIDRGGAFF. CDR3 in DNA: TGTGCCAGCAGCATTGATCGCGGCGGAGCTTTCTTT.